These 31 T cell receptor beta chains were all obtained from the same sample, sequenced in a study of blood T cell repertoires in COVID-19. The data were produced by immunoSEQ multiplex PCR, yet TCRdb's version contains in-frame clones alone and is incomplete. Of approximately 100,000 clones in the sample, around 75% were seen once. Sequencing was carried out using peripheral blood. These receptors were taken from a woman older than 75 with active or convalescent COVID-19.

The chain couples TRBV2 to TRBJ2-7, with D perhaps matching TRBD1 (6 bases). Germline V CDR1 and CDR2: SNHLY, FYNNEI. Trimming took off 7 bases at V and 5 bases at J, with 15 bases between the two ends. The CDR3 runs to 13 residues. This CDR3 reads CASNEQGSHEQYF. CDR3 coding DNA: TGTGCCAGCAATGAGCAGGGGTCCCACGAGCAGTACTTC.

Written as DNA, the CDR3 is TGTGCCAGCAGCCAGGCCACAGGGTTCGGAAACACCATATATTTT. Translating it yields CASSQATGFGNTIYF. The chain recombines TRBV3-1 (or the pseudogene TRBV3-2) with TRBJ1-3, with D possibly matching TRBD1 (6 bases). This CDR3 region has 15 residues. Germline CDR1 and CDR2: LGHDT and YNNKEL (reference sequence). The V and J ends lost 3 bases and 4 bases respectively, with 13 bases between them.

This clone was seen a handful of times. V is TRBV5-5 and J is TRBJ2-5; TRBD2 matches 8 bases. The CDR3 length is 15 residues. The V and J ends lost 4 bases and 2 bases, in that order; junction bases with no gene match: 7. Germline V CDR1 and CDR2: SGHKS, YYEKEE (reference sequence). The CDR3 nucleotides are TGTGCCAGCAGCCCGGTGACTAGCGTTCAAGAGACCCAGTACTTC. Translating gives CASSPVTSVQETQYF.

The CDR3 nucleotides are TGTGCCACCAGTGATCACAGGGGGCTGGCAGAGACCCAGTACTTC. Its protein product is CATSDHRGLAETQYF. This chain joins TRBV24-1 and TRBJ2-5; TRBD1 matches at 9 bases. Germline V gene data show CDR1 as KGHDR and CDR2 as SFDVKD. The CDR3 runs to 15 residues. V lost 3 bases, J lost 4 bases, and 5 bases stayed unmatched.

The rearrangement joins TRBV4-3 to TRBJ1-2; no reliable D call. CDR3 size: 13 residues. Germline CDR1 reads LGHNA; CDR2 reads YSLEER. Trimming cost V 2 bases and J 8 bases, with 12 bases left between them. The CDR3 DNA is TGCGCCAGCAGCCAAACCACCCCGGAGGGCTACACCTTC. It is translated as CASSQTTPEGYTF.

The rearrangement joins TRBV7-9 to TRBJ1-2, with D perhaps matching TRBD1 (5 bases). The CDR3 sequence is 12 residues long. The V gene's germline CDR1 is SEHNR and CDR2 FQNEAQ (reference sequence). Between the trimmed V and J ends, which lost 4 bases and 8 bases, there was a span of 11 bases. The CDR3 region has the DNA TGTGCCAGCAGCTGGTCTCAGGGAGGCTACACCTTC. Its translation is CASSWSQGGYTF.

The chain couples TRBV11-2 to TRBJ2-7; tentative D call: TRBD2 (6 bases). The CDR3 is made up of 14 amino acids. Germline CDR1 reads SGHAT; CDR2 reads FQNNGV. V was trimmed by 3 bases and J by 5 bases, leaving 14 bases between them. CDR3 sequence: CASSLSTSQNEQYF. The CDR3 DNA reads TGTGCCAGCAGCTTGTCTACTAGCCAGAACGAGCAGTACTTC.

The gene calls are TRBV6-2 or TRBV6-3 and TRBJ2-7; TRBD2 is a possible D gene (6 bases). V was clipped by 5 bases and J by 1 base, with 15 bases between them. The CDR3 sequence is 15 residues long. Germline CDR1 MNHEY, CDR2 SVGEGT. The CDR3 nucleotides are TGTGCCAGCAGTCCCCTACCGGGGGTTTCCTACGAGCAGTACTTC. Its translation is CASSPLPGVSYEQYF.

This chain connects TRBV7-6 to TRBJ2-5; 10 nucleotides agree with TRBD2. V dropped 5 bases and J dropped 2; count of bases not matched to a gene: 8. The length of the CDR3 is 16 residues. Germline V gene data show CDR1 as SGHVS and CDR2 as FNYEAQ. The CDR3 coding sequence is TGTGCCAGCAGCGCGGGGGTAGCGGGGGGACAAGAGACCCAGTACTTC. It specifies CASSAGVAGGQETQYF.

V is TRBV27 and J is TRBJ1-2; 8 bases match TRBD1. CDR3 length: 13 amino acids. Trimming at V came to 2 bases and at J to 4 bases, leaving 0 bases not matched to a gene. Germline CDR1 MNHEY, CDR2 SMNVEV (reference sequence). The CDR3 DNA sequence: TGTGCCAGCAGTTTAGACAGGGGCTATGGCTACACCTTC. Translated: CASSLDRGYGYTF.

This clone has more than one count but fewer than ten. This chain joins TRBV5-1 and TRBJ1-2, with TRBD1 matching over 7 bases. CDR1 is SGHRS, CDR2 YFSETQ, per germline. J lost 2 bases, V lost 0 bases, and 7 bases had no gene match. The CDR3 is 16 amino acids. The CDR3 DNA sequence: TGCGCCAGCAGCTTGGTTCAGGGGGACCGCAACTATGGCTACACCTTC. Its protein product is CASSLVQGDRNYGYTF.

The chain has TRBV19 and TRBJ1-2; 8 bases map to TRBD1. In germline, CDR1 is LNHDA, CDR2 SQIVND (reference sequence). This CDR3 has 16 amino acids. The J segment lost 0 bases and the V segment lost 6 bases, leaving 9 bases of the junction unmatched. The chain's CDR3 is CASSKSRGLANYGYTF. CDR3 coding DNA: TGTGCCAGTAGCAAAAGCAGGGGGCTGGCTAACTATGGCTACACCTTC.

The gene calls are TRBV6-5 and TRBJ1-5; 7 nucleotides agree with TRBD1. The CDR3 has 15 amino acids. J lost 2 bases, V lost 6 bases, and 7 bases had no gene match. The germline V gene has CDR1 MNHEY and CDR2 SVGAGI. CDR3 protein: CASSRKGGGNQPQHF. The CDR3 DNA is TGTGCCAGCAGCCGTAAAGGGGGCGGCAATCAGCCCCAGCATTTT.

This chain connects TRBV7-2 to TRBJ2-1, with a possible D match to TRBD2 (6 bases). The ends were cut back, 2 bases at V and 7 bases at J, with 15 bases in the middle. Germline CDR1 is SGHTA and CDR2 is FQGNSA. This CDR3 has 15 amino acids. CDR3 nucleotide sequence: TGTGCCAGCAGCTTACAGCTAGCGACGGGTAATGAGCAGTTCTTC. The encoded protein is CASSLQLATGNEQFF. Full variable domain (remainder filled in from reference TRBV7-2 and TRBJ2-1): GAGVSQSPSNKVTEKGKDVELRCDPISGHTALYWYRQSLGQGLEFLIYFQGNSAPDKSGLPSDRFSAERTGGSVSTLTIQRTQQEDSAVYLCASSLQLATGNEQFFGPGTRLTVL.

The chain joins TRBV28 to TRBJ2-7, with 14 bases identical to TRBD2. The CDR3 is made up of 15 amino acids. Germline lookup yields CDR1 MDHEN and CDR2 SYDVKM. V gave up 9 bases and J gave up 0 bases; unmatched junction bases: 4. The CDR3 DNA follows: TGTGCCAGTGGGACTAGCGGGAGAGGCTCCTACGAGCAGTACTTC. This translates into CASGTSGRGSYEQYF.

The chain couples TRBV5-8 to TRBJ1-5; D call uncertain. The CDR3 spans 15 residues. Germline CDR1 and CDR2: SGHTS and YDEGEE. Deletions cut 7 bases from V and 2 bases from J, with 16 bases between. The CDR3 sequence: CASHWRAVGNQPQHF. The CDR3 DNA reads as TGTGCCAGCCACTGGCGGGCGGTCGGCAATCAGCCCCAGCATTTT. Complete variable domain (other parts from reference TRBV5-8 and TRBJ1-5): EAGVTQSPTHLIKTRGQQATLRCSPISGHTSVYWYQQALGLGLQFLLWYDEGEERNRGNFPPRFSGRQFPNYSSELNVNALELEDSALYLCASHWRAVGNQPQHFGDGTRLSIL.

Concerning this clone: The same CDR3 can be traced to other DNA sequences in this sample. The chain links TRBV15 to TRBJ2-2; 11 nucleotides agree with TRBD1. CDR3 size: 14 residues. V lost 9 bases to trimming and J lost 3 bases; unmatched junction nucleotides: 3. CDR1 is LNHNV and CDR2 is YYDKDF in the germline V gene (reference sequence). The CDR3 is CATGTGGYTGELFF. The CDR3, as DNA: TGTGCCACGGGGACAGGGGGATACACCGGGGAGCTGTTTTTT.

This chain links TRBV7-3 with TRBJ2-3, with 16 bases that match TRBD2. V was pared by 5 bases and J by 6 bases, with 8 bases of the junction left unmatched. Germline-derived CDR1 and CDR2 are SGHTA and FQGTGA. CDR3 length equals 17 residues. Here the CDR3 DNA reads TGTGCCAGCAGCCGCGGGACTAGCGGGAGGGTTGGGGATACGCAGTATTTT. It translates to CASSRGTSGRVGDTQYF.

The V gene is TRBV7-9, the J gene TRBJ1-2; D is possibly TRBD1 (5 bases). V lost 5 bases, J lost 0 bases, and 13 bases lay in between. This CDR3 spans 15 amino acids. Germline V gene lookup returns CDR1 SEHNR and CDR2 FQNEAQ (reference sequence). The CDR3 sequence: CASSKGDSPNYGYTF. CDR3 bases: TGTGCCAGCAGCAAAGGTGACAGCCCTAACTATGGCTACACCTTC.

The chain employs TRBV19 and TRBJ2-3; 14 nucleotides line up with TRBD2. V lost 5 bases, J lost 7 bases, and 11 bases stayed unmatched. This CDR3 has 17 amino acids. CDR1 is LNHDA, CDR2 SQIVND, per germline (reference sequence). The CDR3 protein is CASSPQGTSGSGHTQYF. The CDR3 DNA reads TGTGCCAGTAGTCCCCAGGGGACTAGCGGGAGCGGCCATACGCAGTATTTT.

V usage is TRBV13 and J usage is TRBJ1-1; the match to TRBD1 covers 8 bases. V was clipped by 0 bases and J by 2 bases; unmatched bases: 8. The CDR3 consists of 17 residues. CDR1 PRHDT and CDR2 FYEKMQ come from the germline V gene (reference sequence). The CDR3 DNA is TGTGCCAGCAGCTTAGGCCTAAGGGGGACAGGAAACACTGAAGCTTTCTTT. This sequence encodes CASSLGLRGTGNTEAFF. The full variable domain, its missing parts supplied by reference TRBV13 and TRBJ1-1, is AAGVIQSPRHLIKEKRETATLKCYPIPRHDTVYWYQQGPGQDPQFLISFYEKMQSDKGSIPDRFSAQQFSDYHSELNMSSLELGDSALYFCASSLGLRGTGNTEAFFGQGTRLTVV.

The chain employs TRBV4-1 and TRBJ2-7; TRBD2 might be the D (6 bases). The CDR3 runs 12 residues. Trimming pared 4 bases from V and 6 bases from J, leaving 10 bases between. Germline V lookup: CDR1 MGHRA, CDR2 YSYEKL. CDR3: CASSPGGAEQYF. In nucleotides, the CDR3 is TGCGCCAGCAGCCCAGGAGGGGCCGAGCAGTACTTC.

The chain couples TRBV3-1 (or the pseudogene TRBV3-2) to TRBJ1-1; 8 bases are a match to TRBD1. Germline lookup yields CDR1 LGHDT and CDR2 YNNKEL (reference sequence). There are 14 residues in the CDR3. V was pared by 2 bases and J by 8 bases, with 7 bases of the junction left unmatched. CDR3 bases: TGTGCCAGCAGCCAATATAGACAGGGGAACGAAGCTTTCTTT. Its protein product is CASSQYRQGNEAFF.

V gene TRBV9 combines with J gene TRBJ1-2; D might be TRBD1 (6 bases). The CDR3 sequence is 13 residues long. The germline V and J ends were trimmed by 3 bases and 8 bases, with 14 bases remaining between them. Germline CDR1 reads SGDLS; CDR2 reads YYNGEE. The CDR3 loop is CASSDREIGGYTF. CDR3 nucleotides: TGTGCCAGCAGCGACAGGGAAATTGGCGGCTACACCTTC.

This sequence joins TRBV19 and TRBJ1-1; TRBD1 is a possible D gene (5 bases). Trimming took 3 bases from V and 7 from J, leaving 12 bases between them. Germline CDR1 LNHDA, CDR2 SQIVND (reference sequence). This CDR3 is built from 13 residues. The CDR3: CASSIWGGIEAFF. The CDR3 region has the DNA TGTGCCAGTAGTATCTGGGGCGGAATTGAAGCTTTCTTT.

This chain's CDR3 is CASSRQGTSYEQYF. CDR3 DNA: TGTGCCAGCAGTCGCCAGGGAACCTCCTACGAGCAGTACTTC. The chain joins TRBV6-5 to TRBJ2-7; perhaps TRBD1 as D (5 bases). This CDR3 is built from 14 residues. The germline V gene encodes CDR1 MNHEY and CDR2 SVGAGI. Trimming cost V 5 bases and J 0 bases, with 11 bases left between them.

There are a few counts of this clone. The CDR3 DNA is TGTGCCAGCAGCATAGATCAGGGGGGCGCGGGTTCACCCCTCCACTTT. It specifies CASSIDQGGAGSPLHF. The V and J genes are TRBV5-4 and TRBJ1-6, with 7 bases matching TRBD1. CDR1 is SGHNT and CDR2 is YYREEE in the germline V gene (reference sequence). CDR3 length equals 16 residues. The trim removed 4 bases at V and 9 bases at J, leaving 13 bases unmatched.

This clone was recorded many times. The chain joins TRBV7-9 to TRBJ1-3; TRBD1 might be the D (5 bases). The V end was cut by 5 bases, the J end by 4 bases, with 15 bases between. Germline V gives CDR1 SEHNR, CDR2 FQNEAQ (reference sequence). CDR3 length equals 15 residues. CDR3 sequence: CASSLQGTIGNTIYF. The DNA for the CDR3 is TGTGCCAGCAGCCTCCAGGGCACCATAGGAAACACCATATATTTT.

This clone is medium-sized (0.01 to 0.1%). In DNA form, the CDR3 reads TGTGCCAGCAGTTATGGTAGCAGTGAGACCCAGTACTTC. Amino acids: CASSYGSSETQYF. The chain couples TRBV6-2 or TRBV6-3 to TRBJ2-5; D remains unclear. From germline, CDR1 is MNHEY and CDR2 SVGEGT. V lost 3 bases, J lost 5 bases, and 10 bases lay in between. This CDR3 is 13 amino acids long.

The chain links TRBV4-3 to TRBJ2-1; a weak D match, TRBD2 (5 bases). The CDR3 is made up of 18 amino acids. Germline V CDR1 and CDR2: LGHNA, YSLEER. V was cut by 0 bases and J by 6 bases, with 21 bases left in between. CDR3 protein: CASSQEFSPGYVSNEQFF. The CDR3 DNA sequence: TGCGCCAGCAGCCAAGAATTTTCCCCGGGGTATGTATCCAATGAGCAGTTCTTC.

The CDR3, as DNA: TGTGCCAGCAGTGAACAGACAGGGGGCCGAGCTTTCTTT. This codes for CASSEQTGGRAFF. The V and J genes are TRBV2 and TRBJ1-1, with 10 bases aligning to TRBD1. Germline trimming cut 2 bases from V and 10 bases from J; bases unmatched to any gene: 4. The CDR3 has 13 amino acids. CDR1 and CDR2 from the germline V gene are SNHLY and FYNNEI.